Included here is one T cell receptor beta chain sequence, with context. This sample is part of a study of blood T cell repertoires in COVID-19. Study-level background: Acute-phase and convalescent COVID-19 samples originated in the United States, Italy and Spain. Sample material is recorded as cDNA or gDNA derived from T cells, B-cell-depleted T cells, or PBMCs.

Sequenced by immunoSEQ multiplex PCR; TCRdb stores in-frame clones only, minus some. The data contain around 200,000 clones, roughly 90% of them singletons. Enrolment of Seattle patients took place during active infection, and they were followed longitudinally. The clonotype originates from an older woman with COVID-19, enrolled during active disease. Source material: peripheral blood.

The CDR3 DNA reads as TGTGCCAGCAGTTACACTAGCGGGACAGATACGCAGTATTTT. Its translation: CASSYTSGTDTQYF. The chain joins TRBV6-2 or TRBV6-3 to TRBJ2-3, with TRBD2 identical over 9 bases. Trimming at V came to 2 bases and at J to 3 bases, leaving 0 bases not matched to a gene. The CDR3 covers 14 residues. Germline V gene sequence: CDR1 MNHEY, CDR2 SVGEGT.